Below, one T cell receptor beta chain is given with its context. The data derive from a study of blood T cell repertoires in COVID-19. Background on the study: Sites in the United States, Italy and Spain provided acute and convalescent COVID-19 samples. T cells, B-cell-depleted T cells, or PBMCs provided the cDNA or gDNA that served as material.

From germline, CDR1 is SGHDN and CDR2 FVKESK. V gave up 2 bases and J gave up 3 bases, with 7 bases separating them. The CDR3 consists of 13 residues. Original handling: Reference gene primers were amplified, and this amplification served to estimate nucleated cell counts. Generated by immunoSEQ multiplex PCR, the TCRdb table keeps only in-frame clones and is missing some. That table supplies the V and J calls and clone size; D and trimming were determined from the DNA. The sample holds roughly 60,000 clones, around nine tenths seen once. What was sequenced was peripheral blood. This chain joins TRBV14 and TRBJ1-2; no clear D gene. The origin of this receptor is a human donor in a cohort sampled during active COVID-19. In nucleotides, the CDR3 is TGTGCCAGCAGCCAACAGGCCGACTATGGCTACACCTTC. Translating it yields CASSQQADYGYTF.